This record covers a single T cell receptor beta chain. This clonotype came up a few times. The specificity of this receptor is unknown. No base qualities exist here, and no much larger clone lies one base off it. Cells with a CD4+CD8-CD45RO-CD45RA+ profile were isolated by FACS and defined as naive CD4+ T cells, and those with a CD8+CD4-CD45RA+CD27bright profile were defined as naive CD8+ T cells. The antibodies used for sorting targeted CD4 (RPA-T4), CD8 (SK1), CD27 (O323), CD45RA (HI100) and CD45RO (UCHL1). The sample is drawn from a study of healthy donors' naive CD4 and CD8 T cells (dated by TCRdb to the mid-2010s). Background on the whole study: Donors were chosen to span three age groups (20-25, 40-50 and 60-70 years, five to seven each), with mean age roughly 44 and half female. Peripheral blood mononuclear cells were obtained from some 20 unrelated, healthy individuals. For TCR alpha, a new primer set covering all functional IMGT alpha gene variants was designed, and the rest of the protocol matched the beta-chain workflow. The donors were HLA-typed by sequencing at HLA-A, -B, -C, -DRB1, -DQB1 and -DPB1, using the SBTexcellerator protocol, an ABI3130xl analyzer and SBTengine software. Rearranged TCR alpha and beta chains from naive CD4+ and CD8+ T cells were sequenced in the study to test how TCR variation relates to lineage commitment.

Sequencer: 454 GS FLX Titanium. A previously published linear amplification protocol was used to build the TCR libraries, starting from roughly 490 ng of total RNA. Sequencing was performed on the Roche/454 Genome Sequencer with Titanium chemistry. The published analysis was carried out like this. From 5 of the healthy donors, 78,498 rearranged TCR alpha transcripts were sequenced. Duplicate transcripts were dropped, and unique TCR clonotypes were identified by the CDR3 junction according to IMGT nomenclature. Using logistic regression in R 2.13.0, the researchers modeled CD4 versus CD8 status as a function of V and J genes, with an adjustment for donor effects and a Bonferroni correction for multiple testing. TCRdb's own reprocessing of the public reads used fastp at Q25 and MiXCR and kept productive beta chains. Each CDR3 protein gets just one entry, which takes the most common genes and DNA from the rows behind it. The V and J calls come from TCRdb's annotation, not from the publication. Present in this sample are 150,000 to 200,000 distinct CDR3 sequences, 65% to 75% of which were seen just once. Approximately 2.5% of the sample comes from the top ten.

The CDR3 holds 13 amino acids from the cysteine to the phenylalanine. Only the CDR3 portion is preserved as DNA: 39 bases, with reading frame beginning at the first base. V is clipped by 5 bases and J by 1 base, and the sequence between their germline boundaries is 8 bases long. The germline V gene (reference sequence) specifies MNHEY as CDR1 and SMNVEV as CDR2. Here is what the overall study found, with its caveats: In both chains, CD4+ lineage was associated with a positively charged CDR3 and CD8+ lineage with a negatively charged CDR3. Around 13% of the variance in CD4/CD8 propensity appeared to be explained jointly by V genes, J genes and CDR3 charge, in a largely additive manner. Alpha and beta chains were sequenced in bulk and could not be paired, so combined chain effects were not evaluated. Reportedly, most V and J gene segments showed bias between naive CD4+ and CD8+ cells, and this bias held consistently across donors regardless of HLA genotype. The study did not directly address possible repertoire bias arising from homeostatic proliferation of naive T cells.

The TCR comes from a pool of human donors in good health; the sample pools cells from several healthy donors. The V gene is TRBV27 and the J gene is TRBJ1-1, with a weak D call of TRBD1 (6 bases match). The sample was naive CD4+ and CD8+ T cells sorted from blood, pooled from several donors. The cell subset or site label, as the study defines it: FACS-sorted naive CD4+ (CD45RO-CD45RA+) and naive CD8+ (CD45RA+CD27bright) T cells. Here is the DNA: TGTGCCAGCAGTCGACAGGAGAACACTGAAGCTTTCTTT. It encodes CASSRQENTEAFF.